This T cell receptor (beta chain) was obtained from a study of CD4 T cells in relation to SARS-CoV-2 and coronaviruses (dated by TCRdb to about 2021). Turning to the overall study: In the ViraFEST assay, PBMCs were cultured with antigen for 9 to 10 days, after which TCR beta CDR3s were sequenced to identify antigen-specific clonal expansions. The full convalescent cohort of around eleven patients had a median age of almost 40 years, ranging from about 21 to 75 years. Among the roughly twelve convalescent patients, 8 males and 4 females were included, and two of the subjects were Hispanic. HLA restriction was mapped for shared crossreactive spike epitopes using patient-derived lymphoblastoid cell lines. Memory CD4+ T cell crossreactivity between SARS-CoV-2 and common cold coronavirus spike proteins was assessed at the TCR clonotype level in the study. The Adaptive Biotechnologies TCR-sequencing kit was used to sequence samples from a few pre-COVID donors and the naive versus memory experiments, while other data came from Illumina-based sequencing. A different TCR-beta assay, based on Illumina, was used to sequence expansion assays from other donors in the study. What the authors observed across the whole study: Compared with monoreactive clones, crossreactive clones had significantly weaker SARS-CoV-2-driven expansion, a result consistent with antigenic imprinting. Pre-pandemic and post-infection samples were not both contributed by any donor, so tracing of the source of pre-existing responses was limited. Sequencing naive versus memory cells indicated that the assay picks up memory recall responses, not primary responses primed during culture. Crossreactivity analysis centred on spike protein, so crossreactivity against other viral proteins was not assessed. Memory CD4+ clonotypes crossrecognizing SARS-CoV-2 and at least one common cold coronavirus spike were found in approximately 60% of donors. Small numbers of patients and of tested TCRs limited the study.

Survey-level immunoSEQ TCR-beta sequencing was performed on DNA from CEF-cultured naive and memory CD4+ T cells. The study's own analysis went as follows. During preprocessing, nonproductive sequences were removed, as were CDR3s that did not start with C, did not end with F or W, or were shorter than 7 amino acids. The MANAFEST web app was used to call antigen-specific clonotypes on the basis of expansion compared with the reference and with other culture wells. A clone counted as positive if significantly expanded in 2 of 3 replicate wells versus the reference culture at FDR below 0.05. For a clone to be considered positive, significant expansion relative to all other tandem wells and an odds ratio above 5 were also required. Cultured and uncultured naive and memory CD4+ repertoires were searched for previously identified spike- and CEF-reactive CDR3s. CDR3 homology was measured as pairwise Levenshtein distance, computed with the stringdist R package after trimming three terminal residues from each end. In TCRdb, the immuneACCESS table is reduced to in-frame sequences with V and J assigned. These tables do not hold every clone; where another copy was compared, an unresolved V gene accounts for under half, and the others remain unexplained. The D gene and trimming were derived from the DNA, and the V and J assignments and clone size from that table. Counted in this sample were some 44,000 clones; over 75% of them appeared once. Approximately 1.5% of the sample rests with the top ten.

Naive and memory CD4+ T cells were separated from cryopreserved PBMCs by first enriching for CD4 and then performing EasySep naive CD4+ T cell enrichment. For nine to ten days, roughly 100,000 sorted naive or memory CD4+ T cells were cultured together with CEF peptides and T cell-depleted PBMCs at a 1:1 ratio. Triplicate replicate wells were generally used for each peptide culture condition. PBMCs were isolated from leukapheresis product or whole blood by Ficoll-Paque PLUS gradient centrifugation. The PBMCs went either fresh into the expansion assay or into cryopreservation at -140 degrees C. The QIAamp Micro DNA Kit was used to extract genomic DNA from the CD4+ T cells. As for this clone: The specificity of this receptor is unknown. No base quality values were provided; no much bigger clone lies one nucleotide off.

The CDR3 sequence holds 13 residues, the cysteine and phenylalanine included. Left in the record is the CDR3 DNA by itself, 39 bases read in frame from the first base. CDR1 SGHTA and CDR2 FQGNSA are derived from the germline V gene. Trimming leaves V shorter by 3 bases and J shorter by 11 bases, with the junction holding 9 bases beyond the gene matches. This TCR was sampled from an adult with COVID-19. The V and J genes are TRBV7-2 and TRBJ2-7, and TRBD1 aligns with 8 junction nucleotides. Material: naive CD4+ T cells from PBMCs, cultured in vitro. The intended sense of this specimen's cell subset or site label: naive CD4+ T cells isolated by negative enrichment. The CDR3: CASSLFDRGLEYF. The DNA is TGTGCCAGCAGCTTGTTCGACAGGGGTTTGGAGTACTTC.